This passage covers 20 T cell receptor beta chains from one sample sequenced in a study of cytomegalovirus exposure and HLA in healthy donors (dated by TCRdb to the late 2010s). Receptor libraries were prepared by the immunoSEQ multiplex PCR assay. A mixture of 60 forward primers for TCR Vbeta segments and 13 reverse primers for TCR Jbeta segments was used in the multiplex PCR. The clones in this table, taken by TCRdb from immuneACCESS, are in-frame only. Not every clone is retained; where verified, under half of the shortfall comes from an unresolved V gene, and the cause of the rest is unknown. This sample has some 140,000 clones in its table, and approximately 79% of those were observed once. 8.8% of the sample is in the top ten clones. The source material was PBMCs. The receptors were gathered from a woman in her forties or fifties in good health and CMV-seropositive.

The chain combines TRBV11-3 with TRBJ2-5; 14 bases are shared with TRBD2. This CDR3 region has 16 residues. V shed 1 base, J shed 3 bases, and the junction held 1 base outside the gene matches. Germline-derived CDR1 and CDR2 are SGHNT and YENEEA. The CDR3 loop reads CASSLGGLAGEETQYF. The CDR3 DNA is TGTGCCAGCAGCTTAGGGGGACTAGCGGGGGAAGAGACCCAGTACTTC.

This chain joins TRBV9 and TRBJ2-3; 8 bases match TRBD2. Germline CDR1 and CDR2: SGDLS and YYNGEE. The trim removed 0 bases at V and 2 bases at J, leaving 14 bases unmatched. This CDR3 is built from 19 residues. The CDR3 loop reads CASSVGVGGGPPITDTQYF. The CDR3 DNA reads as TGTGCCAGCAGCGTAGGGGTTGGCGGGGGGCCCCCTATCACAGATACGCAGTATTTT.

V gene TRBV11-1 combines with J gene TRBJ2-7, with a tentative D call TRBD1 (6 bases). This CDR3 spans 15 amino acids. V was cut by 6 bases and J by 3 bases, with 18 bases left in between. CDR1 is SGHAT, CDR2 FQDESV, per germline (reference sequence). CDR3 region: CASSFQGQPIYEQYF. The CDR3 bases are TGTGCCAGCAGTTTCCAGGGGCAGCCTATCTACGAGCAGTACTTC.

The chain employs TRBV7-2 and TRBJ1-3, with a tentative D call TRBD1 (5 bases). CDR1 and CDR2 (germline): SGHTA, FQGNSA. The CDR3 totals 16 residues. Trimming pared 3 bases from V and 0 bases from J, leaving 12 bases between. In DNA form, the CDR3 reads TGTGCCAGCAGCTTTTCGACAGTACTCTCTGGAAACACCATATATTTT. This encodes CASSFSTVLSGNTIYF.

The rearrangement uses TRBV21-1 and TRBJ1-2; TRBD1 is taken as the D call from the table, unchecked against the DNA. TRBV21-1 is shown as a pseudogene. CDR3 length: 13 amino acids. In DNA form, the CDR3 reads TGTGCCAGCAGCAAAGCGAGCAGGGATGGCTACACCTTC. This translates into CASSKASRDGYTF.

This clone was seen ten or more times. This rearrangement joins TRBV6-6 to TRBJ1-2; the D gene is possibly TRBD1 (5 bases). The CDR3 runs to 16 residues. Trimming left V 2 bases short and J 0 bases short, with 13 bases between. Germline-derived CDR1 and CDR2 are MNHNY and SVGAGI (reference sequence). CDR3 DNA: TGTGCCAGCAGTTACGGGGGGAGGGATGCTAACTATGGCTACACCTTC. This gives the protein CASSYGGRDANYGYTF.

V gene TRBV6-1 combines with J gene TRBJ1-2; 10 bases are shared with TRBD1. V lost 6 bases and J lost 5; bases outside the gene matches: 0. This CDR3 has 12 residues. The germline CDR1 and CDR2 sequences are MNHNS and SASEGT. In nucleotides, the CDR3 is TGTGCCAGCAGGGACAGGGGGTATGGCTACACCTTC. Residues: CASRDRGYGYTF.

This clone was counted once. The chain carries TRBV18 and TRBJ1-5; D gene uncertain. The CDR3 consists of 15 residues. Germline V CDR1 and CDR2: KGHSH, LQKENI. Deletions cut 1 base from V and 4 bases from J, with 11 bases between. DNA of the CDR3: TGTGCCAGCTCACCACAGGCAGGCGATAATCAGCCCCAGCATTTT. Protein product: CASSPQAGDNQPQHF.

This chain connects TRBV7-2 to TRBJ2-7; D unresolved. The CDR3 totals 14 residues. CDR1 and CDR2 (germline): SGHTA, FQGNSA. The germline V and J ends were trimmed by 3 bases and 5 bases, with 14 bases remaining between them. This CDR3 is CASSLASIPHEQYF. For the CDR3, the DNA is TGTGCCAGCAGCTTGGCATCAATACCCCACGAGCAGTACTTC.

V is TRBV7-2 and J is TRBJ2-7; 10 bases align to TRBD1. The germline V gene has CDR1 SGHTA and CDR2 FQGNSA. V trimming: 5 bases; J trimming: 4 bases; junction bases outside the gene matches: 5. CDR3 length equals 14 residues. The DNA for the CDR3 is TGTGCCAGCAGCGCATCGGGACAGGGGTACGAGCAGTACTTC. Translated: CASSASGQGYEQYF.

The chain recombines TRBV19 with TRBJ1-2; 8 bases line up with TRBD1. Germline CDR1 reads LNHDA; CDR2 reads SQIVND (reference sequence). The ends lost 5 bases at V and 2 bases at J; junction bases unmatched: 7. The CDR3 sequence is 15 residues long. DNA for the CDR3: TGTGCCAGTAGTTCCCTAGGACAGGGAAACTATGGCTACACCTTC. Amino acids: CASSSLGQGNYGYTF. The complete variable domain, with remaining parts taken from reference TRBV19 and TRBJ1-2, reads DGGITQSPKYLFRKEGQNVTLSCEQNLNHDAMYWYRQDPGQGLRLIYYSQIVNDFQKGDIAEGYSVSREKKESFPLTVTSAQKNPTAFYLCASSSLGQGNYGYTFGSGTRLTVV.

The rearrangement joins TRBV27 to TRBJ2-2; TRBD1 might be the D (5 bases). Trimming removed 5 bases from V and 4 bases from J, with 14 bases in between. There are 15 residues in the CDR3. Germline V gene data show CDR1 as MNHEY and CDR2 as SMNVEV (reference sequence). CDR3 sequence (DNA): TGTGCCAGCAGTCCCCTGGGGCGAGTCACCGGGGAGCTGTTTTTT. Translation gives CASSPLGRVTGELFF.

The chain uses TRBV27 and TRBJ1-4; no definite D call. V lost 6 bases to trimming and J lost 8 bases, with 13 bases between them. Germline CDR1 MNHEY, CDR2 SMNVEV (reference sequence). The CDR3 totals 13 residues. The CDR3 here is CASRLGSSEKLFF. CDR3 sequence (DNA): TGTGCCAGCAGGCTGGGTAGTAGCGAAAAACTGTTTTTT.

J is TRBJ2-6 and V is TRBV11-2, with 8 bases aligning to TRBD1. CDR1 SGHAT and CDR2 FQNNGV come from the germline V gene. The CDR3 spans 18 residues. V shed 0 bases and J 0 bases; nucleotides not matched to a gene: 4. Written as DNA, the CDR3 is TGTGCCAGCAGCTTAGAAGGACAGGGTGTCTCTGGGGCCAACGTCCTGACTTTC. Translating gives CASSLEGQGVSGANVLTF.

This clone appeared once. The chain couples TRBV2 to TRBJ1-2; D remains unclear. CDR1 is SNHLY, CDR2 FYNNEI, per germline. The CDR3 consists of 13 residues. V lost 4 bases and J 8 bases, leaving 14 bases between the germline ends. Here the CDR3 DNA reads TGTGCCAGCAGTGCCCTGACGGAGTCGGGCTACACCTTC. The encoded protein is CASSALTESGYTF.

This clone has a single count. This chain links TRBV18 with TRBJ2-7; D possibly corresponds to TRBD1 (6 bases). The CDR3 loop spans 14 amino acids. Looked up from germline, CDR1 is KGHSH and CDR2 is LQKENI. Trimming stripped 0 bases from V and 7 bases from J, with 13 bases between. The CDR3 nucleotides are TGTGCCAGCTCACCACCTAACAGGGCTGGGGAGCAGTACTTC. It translates to CASSPPNRAGEQYF.

The chain recombines TRBV5-4 with TRBJ2-1; TRBD1 agrees at 9 bases. CDR3 length equals 18 residues. Germline assignment: CDR1 SGHNT and CDR2 YYREEE (reference sequence). After removal of 3 bases from V and 7 bases from J, the junction contained 17 bases not matched to a gene. As DNA, the CDR3 is TGTGCCAGCAGCTCGCGTCTTAACAGGGGGCGCATCGTGAATGAGCAGTTCTTC. It encodes CASSSRLNRGRIVNEQFF. Based on the CDR3 plus reference TRBV5-4 and TRBJ2-1, the full variable domain is ETGVTQSPTHLIKTRGQQVTLRCSSQSGHNTVSWYQQALGQGPQFIFQYYREEENGRGNFPPRFSGLQFPNYSSELNVNALELDDSALYLCASSSRLNRGRIVNEQFFGPGTRLTVL.

The genes are TRBV18 and TRBJ1-3, with D maybe TRBD1 (6 bases). Looked up from germline, CDR1 is KGHSH and CDR2 is LQKENI. The V gene lost 2 bases and the J gene lost 0 bases, with 14 bases spanning the gap. The CDR3 length is 17 residues. CDR3 residues: CASSPYGTTGSGNTIYF. The CDR3, as DNA: TGTGCCAGCTCACCATACGGGACGACAGGCTCTGGAAACACCATATATTTT. The full variable domain, completed using reference TRBV18 and TRBJ1-3, is NAGVMQNPRHLVRRRGQEARLRCSPMKGHSHVYWYRQLPEEGLKFMVYLQKENIIDESGMPKERFSAEFPKEGPSILRIQQVVRGDSAAYFCASSPYGTTGSGNTIYFGEGSWLTVV.

The rearrangement joins TRBV5-1 to TRBJ1-2; 10 positions agree with TRBD1. The V and J ends lost 3 bases and 6 bases, in that order; junction bases with no gene match: 2. The CDR3 totals 13 residues. CDR1 and CDR2 (germline): SGHRS, YFSETQ. Written as DNA, the CDR3 is TGCGCCAGCAGCTCGGGACAGGGGAATGGCTACACCTTC. Translating gives CASSSGQGNGYTF.

The J gene is TRBJ2-7, the V gene TRBV5-1; weak D call: TRBD1 (6 bases). CDR3 length: 14 residues. Germline V gene data show CDR1 as SGHRS and CDR2 as YFSETQ. Trimming shortened V by 4 bases and J by 1 base, and 12 bases separated the two germline ends. The CDR3 region has the DNA TGCGCCAGCAGCGGAACCACAGGGTCCTACGAGCAGTACTTC. This gives the protein CASSGTTGSYEQYF. The whole variable domain, remainder taken from reference TRBV5-1 and TRBJ2-7, is KAGVTQTPRYLIKTRGQQVTLSCSPISGHRSVSWYQQTPGQGLQFLFEYFSETQRNKGNFPGRFSGRQFSNSRSEMNVSTLELGDSALYLCASSGTTGSYEQYFGPGTRLTVT.